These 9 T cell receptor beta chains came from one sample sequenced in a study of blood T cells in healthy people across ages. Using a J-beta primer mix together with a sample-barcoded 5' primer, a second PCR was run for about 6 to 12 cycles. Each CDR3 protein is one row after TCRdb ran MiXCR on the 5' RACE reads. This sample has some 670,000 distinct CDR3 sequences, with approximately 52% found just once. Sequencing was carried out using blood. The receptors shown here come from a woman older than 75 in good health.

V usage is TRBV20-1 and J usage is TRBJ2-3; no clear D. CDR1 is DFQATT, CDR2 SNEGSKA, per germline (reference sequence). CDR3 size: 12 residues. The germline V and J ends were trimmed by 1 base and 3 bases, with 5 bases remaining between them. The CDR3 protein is CSARGVTDTQYF. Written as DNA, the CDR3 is TGCAGTGCTAGAGGGGTTACAGATACGCAGTATTTT.

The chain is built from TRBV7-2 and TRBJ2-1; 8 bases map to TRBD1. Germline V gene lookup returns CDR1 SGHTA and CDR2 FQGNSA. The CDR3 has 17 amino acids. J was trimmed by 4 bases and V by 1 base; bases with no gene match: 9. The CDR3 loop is CASSLGQGPIPYNEQFF. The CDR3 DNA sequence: TGTGCCAGCAGCTTAGGACAGGGGCCAATCCCTTACAATGAGCAGTTCTTC.

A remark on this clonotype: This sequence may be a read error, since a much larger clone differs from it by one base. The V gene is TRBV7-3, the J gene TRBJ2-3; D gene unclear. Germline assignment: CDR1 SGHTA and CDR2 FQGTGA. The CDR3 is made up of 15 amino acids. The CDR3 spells CACSSSPMGTDTQYF. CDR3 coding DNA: TGTGCCTGCAGCTCATCCCCTATGGGAACAGATACGCAGTATTTT. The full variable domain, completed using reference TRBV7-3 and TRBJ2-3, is GAGVSQTPSNKVTEKGKYVELRCDPISGHTALYWYRQSLGQGPEFLIYFQGTGAADDSGLPNDRFFAVRPEGSVSTLKIQRTERGDSAVYLCACSSSPMGTDTQYFGPGTRLTVL.

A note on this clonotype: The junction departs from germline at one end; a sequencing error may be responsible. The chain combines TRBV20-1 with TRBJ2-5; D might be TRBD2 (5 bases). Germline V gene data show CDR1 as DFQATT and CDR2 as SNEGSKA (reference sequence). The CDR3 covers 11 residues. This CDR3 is CTASYQETQYF. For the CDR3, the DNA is TGCACTGCTAGCTACCAAGAGACCCAGTACTTC.

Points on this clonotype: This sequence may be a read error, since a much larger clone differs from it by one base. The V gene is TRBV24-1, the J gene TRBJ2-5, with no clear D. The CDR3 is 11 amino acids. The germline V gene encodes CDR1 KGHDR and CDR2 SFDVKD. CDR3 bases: TGTGCCACCCAATTCCAAGAGACCCGGTACTTC. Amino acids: CATQFQETRYF.

CDR3 amino acids: CSASPGTSGIETQYF. The CDR3 nucleotides read TGCAGTGCTTCCCCCGGGACTAGCGGGATAGAGACCCAGTACTTC. The chain uses TRBV20-1 and TRBJ2-5; the match to TRBD2 covers 13 bases. Trimming at V came to 5 bases and at J to 4 bases, leaving 7 bases not matched to a gene. Germline V CDR1 and CDR2: DFQATT, SNEGSKA (reference sequence). This CDR3 is 15 amino acids long.

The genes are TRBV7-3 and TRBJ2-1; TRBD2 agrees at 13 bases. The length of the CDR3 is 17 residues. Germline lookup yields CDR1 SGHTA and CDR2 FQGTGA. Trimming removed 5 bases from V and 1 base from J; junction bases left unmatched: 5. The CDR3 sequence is CASSPATSGRSYNEQFF. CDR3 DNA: TGTGCCAGCAGCCCTGCGACTAGCGGGAGGTCCTACAATGAGCAGTTCTTC.

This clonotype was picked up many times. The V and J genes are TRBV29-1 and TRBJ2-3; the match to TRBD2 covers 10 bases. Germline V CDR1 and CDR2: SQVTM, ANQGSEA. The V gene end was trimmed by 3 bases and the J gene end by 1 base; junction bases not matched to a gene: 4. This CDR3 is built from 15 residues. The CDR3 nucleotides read TGCAGCGTTGATTATCTAGCGGGGGGCACAGATACGCAGTATTTT. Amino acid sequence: CSVDYLAGGTDTQYF.

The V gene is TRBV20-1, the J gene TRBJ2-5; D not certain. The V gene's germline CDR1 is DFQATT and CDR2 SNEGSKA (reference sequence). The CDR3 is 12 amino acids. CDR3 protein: CTSPGSLKTQYF. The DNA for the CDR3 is TGCACCTCCCCGGGTTCCTTAAAGACCCAGTACTTC.